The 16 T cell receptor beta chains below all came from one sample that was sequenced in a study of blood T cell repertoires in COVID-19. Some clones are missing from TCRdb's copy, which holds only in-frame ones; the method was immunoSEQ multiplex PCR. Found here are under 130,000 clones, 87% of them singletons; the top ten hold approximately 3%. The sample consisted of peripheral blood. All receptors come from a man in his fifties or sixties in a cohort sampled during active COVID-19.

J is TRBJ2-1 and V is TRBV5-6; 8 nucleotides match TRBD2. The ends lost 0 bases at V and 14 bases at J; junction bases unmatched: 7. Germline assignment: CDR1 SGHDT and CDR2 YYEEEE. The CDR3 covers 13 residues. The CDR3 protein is CASSLGLAGRKFF. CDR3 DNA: TGTGCCAGCAGCTTGGGGCTAGCGGGTCGTAAGTTCTTC.

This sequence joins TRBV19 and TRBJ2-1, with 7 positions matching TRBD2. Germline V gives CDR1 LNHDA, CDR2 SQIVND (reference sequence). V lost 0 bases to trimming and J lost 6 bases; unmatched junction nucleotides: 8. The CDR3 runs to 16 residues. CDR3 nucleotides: TGTGCCAGTAGTATAGATTATGGGACTACCGGCAATGAGCAGTTCTTC. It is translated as CASSIDYGTTGNEQFF.

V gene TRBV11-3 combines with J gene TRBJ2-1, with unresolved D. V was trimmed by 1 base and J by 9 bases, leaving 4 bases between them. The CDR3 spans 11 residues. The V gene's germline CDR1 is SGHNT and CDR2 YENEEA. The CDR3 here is CASSLGAEQFF. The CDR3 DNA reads TGTGCCAGCAGCTTAGGGGCTGAGCAGTTCTTC.

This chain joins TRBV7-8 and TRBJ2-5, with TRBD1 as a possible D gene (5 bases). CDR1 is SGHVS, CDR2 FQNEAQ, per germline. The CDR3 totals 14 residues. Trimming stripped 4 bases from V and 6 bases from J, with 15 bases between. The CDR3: CASSSTELSKTQYF. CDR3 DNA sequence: TGTGCCAGCAGCTCGACAGAATTGTCAAAGACCCAGTACTTC.

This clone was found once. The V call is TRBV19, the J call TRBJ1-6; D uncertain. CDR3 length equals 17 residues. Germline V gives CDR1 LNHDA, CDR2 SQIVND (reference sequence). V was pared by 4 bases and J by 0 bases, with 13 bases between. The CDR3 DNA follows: TGTGCCAGTAGTAGCCGAGAGAGGAGCTCCTATAATTCACCCCTCCACTTT. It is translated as CASSSRERSSYNSPLHF.

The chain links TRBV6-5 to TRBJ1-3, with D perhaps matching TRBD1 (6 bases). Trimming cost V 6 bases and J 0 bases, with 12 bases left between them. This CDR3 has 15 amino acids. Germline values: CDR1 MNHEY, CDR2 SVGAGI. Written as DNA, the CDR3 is TGTGCCAGCAGGGCGGGAGGGGGCTCTGGAAACACCATATATTTT. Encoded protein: CASRAGGGSGNTIYF.

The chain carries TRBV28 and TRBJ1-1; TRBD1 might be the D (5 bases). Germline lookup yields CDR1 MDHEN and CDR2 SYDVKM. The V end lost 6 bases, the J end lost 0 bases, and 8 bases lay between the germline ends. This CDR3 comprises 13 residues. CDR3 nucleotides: TGTGCCAGCAGGGGACTGTTGAACACTGAAGCTTTCTTT. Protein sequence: CASRGLLNTEAFF.

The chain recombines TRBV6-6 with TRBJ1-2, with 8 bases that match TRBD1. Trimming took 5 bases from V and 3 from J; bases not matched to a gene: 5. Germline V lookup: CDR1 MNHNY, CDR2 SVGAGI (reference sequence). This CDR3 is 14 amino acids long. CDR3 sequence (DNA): TGTGCCAGCAGTACTCAGGGGGCTGACTATGGCTACACCTTC. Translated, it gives CASSTQGADYGYTF.

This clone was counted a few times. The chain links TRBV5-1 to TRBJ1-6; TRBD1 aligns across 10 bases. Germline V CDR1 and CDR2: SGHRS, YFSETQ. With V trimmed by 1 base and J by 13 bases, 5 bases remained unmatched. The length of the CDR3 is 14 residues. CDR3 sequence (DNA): TGCGCCAGCAGCTTGTCGGGACAGGGGAGGCCCCTCCACTTT. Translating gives CASSLSGQGRPLHF.

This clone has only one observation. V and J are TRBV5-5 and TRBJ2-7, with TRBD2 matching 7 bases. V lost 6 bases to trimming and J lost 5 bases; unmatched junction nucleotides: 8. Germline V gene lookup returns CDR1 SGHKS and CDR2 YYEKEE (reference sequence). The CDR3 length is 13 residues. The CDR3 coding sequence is TGTGCCAGCAACCCGTGGGGGGGACACGAGCAGTACGTC. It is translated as CASNPWGGHEQYV.

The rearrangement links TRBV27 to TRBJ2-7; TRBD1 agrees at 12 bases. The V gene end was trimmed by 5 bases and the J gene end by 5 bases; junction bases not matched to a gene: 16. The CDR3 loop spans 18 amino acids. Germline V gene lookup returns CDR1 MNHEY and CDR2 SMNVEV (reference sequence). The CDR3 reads CASSTRNAPGQGAHEQYF. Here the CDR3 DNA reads TGTGCCAGCAGTACACGTAACGCTCCGGGACAGGGGGCCCACGAGCAGTACTTC.

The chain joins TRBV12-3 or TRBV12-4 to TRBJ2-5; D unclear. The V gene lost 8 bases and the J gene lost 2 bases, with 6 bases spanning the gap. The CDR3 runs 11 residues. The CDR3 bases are TGTGCCAGCGGAGTTCAAGAGACCCAGTACTTC. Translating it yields CASGVQETQYF.

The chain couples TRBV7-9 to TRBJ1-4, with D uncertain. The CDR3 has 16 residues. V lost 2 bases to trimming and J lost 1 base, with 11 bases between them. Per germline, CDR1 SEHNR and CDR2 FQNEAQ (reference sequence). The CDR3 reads CASSLRGTGTNEKLFF. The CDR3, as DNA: TGTGCCAGCAGCTTACGGGGTACCGGAACTAATGAAAAACTGTTTTTT.

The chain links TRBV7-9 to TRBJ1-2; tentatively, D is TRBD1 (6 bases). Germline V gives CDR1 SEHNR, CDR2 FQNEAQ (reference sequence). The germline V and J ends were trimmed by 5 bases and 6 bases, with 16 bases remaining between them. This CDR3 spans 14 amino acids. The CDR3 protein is CASSQGQGDDGYTF. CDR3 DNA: TGTGCCAGCAGCCAGGGGCAGGGAGATGATGGCTACACCTTC.

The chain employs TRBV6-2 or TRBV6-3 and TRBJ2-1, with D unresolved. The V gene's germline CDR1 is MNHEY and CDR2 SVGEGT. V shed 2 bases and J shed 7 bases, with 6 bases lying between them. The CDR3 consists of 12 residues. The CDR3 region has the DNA TGTGCCAGCAGTTACGAGAGTAATGAGCAGTTCTTC. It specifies CASSYESNEQFF.

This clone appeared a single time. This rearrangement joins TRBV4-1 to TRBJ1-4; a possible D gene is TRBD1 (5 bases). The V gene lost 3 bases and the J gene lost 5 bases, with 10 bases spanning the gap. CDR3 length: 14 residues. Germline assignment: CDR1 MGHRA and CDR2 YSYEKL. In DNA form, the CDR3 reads TGCGCCAGCAGCCAGGGGGGGTCAAATGAAAAACTGTTTTTT. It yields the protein CASSQGGSNEKLFF.